This is a list of T cell receptor beta chains from one sample in a study of response to subunit inactivated influenza vaccine. MiXCR, applied by TCRdb to the RT-PCR reads, yields one record per CDR3 protein. The sample holds under 750,000 distinct CDR3 sequences, about 10% seen once. The sequenced sample was PBMCs from blood, obtained on the day of vaccination. Receptors were obtained from a middle-aged man who received an inactivated influenza vaccine. Each CDR3 is given without its conserved first and last residue.

CDR3	V	J
ASSAKPNQPQH	TRBV7-2	TRBJ1-5
ASSPHESPLH	TRBV27	TRBJ1-6
ASSQGAGAQPQH	TRBV3-1	TRBJ1-5
ASSLTGGMTEAF	TRBV11-2	TRBJ1-1
ASSLRTSGRGSLVQY	TRBV12-3/TRBV12-4	TRBJ2-3
AISSGGHNEQF	TRBV10-3	TRBJ2-1
ASSEGQSSGNTIY	TRBV6-1	TRBJ1-3
SARTSNQPQH	TRBV20-1	TRBJ1-5
ASSPTLGGGNEQF	TRBV7-6	TRBJ2-1
ASSGAHNEQF	TRBV6-2/TRBV6-3	TRBJ2-1
ATSDLGIGQGAQF	TRBV24-1	TRBJ2-1
AWTKPSTDTQY	TRBV30	TRBJ2-3
ASSLRDTYYEQY	TRBV5-5	TRBJ2-7
SARDIRRGESGELF	TRBV20-1	TRBJ2-2
ASSFRPGNYEQY	TRBV7-8	TRBJ2-7
ASSLATSGETQY	TRBV7-6	TRBJ2-5
SARAKTGSTDTQY	TRBV20-1	TRBJ2-3
ASSKGQGKNQPQH	TRBV12-3/TRBV12-4	TRBJ1-5
SARASTGTNSPLH	TRBV20-1	TRBJ1-6
AISISGSYEQY	TRBV10-3	TRBJ2-7
ASSLNMAGIPDTQY	TRBV7-6	TRBJ2-3
SASTRGHTGELF	TRBV20-1	TRBJ2-2
ASSLSGLAGQETQY	TRBV7-2	TRBJ2-5
ASSQSTSVDQETQY	TRBV23-1	TRBJ2-5
ASSPTTTRTDTQY	TRBV7-6	TRBJ2-3
ASSPPRGIVYEQF	TRBV12-3/TRBV12-4	-
SVTLGQFSGANVLT	TRBV29-1	TRBJ2-6
SAKNRDRGMNTEAF	TRBV20-1	TRBJ1-1
ASRNPSGTPTDTQY	TRBV5-4	TRBJ2-3
ASSAREGAYNEQF	TRBV9	TRBJ2-1
ASSLGLVSLGEQY	TRBV7-2	TRBJ2-7
ASSLSMSFGVSTGELF	TRBV11-1	TRBJ2-2
ASSLFSVGGANVLT	TRBV27	TRBJ2-6
ASSLAIGTTGFYEQY	TRBV7-2	TRBJ2-7
ASSKGIGTSHDYGYT	TRBV21-1	TRBJ1-2
ASSQEDYQETQY	TRBV4-2	TRBJ2-5
ASSWEGGLTYEQY	TRBV7-2	TRBJ2-7
SAIGGRYGYT	TRBV20-1	TRBJ1-2
ASSGRGAGETQY	TRBV6-1	TRBJ2-5
ASSHNTGSYEQY	TRBV4-1	TRBJ2-7
ASSTNRSSDQPQH	TRBV5-1	TRBJ1-5
ASSPRRASYNEQF	TRBV28	TRBJ2-1
SASEGLETEQF	TRBV20-1	TRBJ2-1
STRGLTEKLF	TRBV29-1	TRBJ1-4
AISGAGRTYEQY	TRBV6-2/TRBV6-3	TRBJ2-7
ASSSTSGTNSYNEQF	TRBV11-1	TRBJ2-1